Sequencing of this T cell receptor beta chain was carried out in a study of blood T cell repertoires in COVID-19 (dated by TCRdb to 2018 to 2020). About the study as a whole: Samples from collaborators originated in the United States, Italy and Spain and spanned both the acute and convalescent phases of COVID-19. The material from the prospective study consisted of cDNA or gDNA derived from T cells, B-cell-depleted T cells, or PBMCs. Deeply sampled blood TCRbeta repertoires from subjects exposed to, actively infected with, or recovered from COVID-19 were included in the dataset. The repertoires were released in a freely available public database meant as a resource for research on the immune response to SARS-CoV-2. Samples were obtained from the ongoing ImmuneRACE study (first 160 participants) and from about 1,300 subjects provided by 6 global collaborators. Sample metadata almost always included a de-identified subject ID, COVID-19 status, age in years and sex. HLA class I and class II types, where available, came from metadata supplied by the sample provider rather than from assay-based typing.

Trimming takes 6 bases off V and 2 bases off J; junction bases not matched to a gene: 6. The CDR3, from cysteine to phenylalanine, totals 15 residues. The retained sequence is limited to the CDR3, 45 bases, with the frame set at the first base. Sequences SGHTA (CDR1) and FQGNSA (CDR2) are obtained from the germline V gene. With respect to this clone: No antigen is known for it. Base-call qualities are not available, and no considerably larger clone is one nucleotide away.

TCRbeta CDR3 regions were amplified from genomic DNA by means of the immunoSEQ Assay, a bias-controlled multiplex PCR. The paper's processing steps were these. The number of nucleated cells in each sample was estimated by amplification of reference gene primers within the assay. Sequence reads were collapsed and filtered to measure the absolute abundance of every unique TCRbeta CDR3 rearrangement. Productive Simpson clonality was computed per sample as the square root of Simpson's diversity index over productive rearrangements. Here the immuneACCESS table is served through TCRdb, limited to in-frame sequences with V and J called. Missing clones are a known gap in these copies; in checked studies unresolved V genes cover under half, and the rest lacks a known reason. V and J calls and clone size come straight from that table; D and trimming were deduced from the DNA. Recorded for this sample are 200,000 to 250,000 clones; less than 90% of them occurred a single time. About 6.6% of the sample lies in the top ten.

What the work shows at the level of the full study, not this receptor alone: Clinical and demographic metadata were provided uncurated, with the amount varying by source and participant.

Enrolling through a virtual design, the prospective study's participants ranged in age from roughly 18 to 100 years and lived across 24 United States geographic areas. Cohort assignment in the prospective study relied on participant-reported clinical history from a screening survey and a study questionnaire. Recovered participants in ImmuneRACE Cohort 3 were defined as having two consecutive negative NP/OP PCR tests, clearance from a healthcare professional, or resolution of symptoms. Mobile phlebotomists in the prospective study collected whole blood, serum and a nasopharyngeal or oropharyngeal swab from every participant. Participants in the prospective study had the option to provide additional blood draws and questionnaires over a roughly 2-month period. Blood samples from the prospective study were shipped frozen or at room temperature prior to DNA extraction.

The TCR was taken from a woman in her thirties or forties who had recovered from COVID-19. This sequence uses TRBV7-2 and TRBJ2-7, with 11 bases matching TRBD2. The sample was PBMCs or T cells enriched from blood (not recorded which). The DNA reads as follows: TGTGCCAGCAGTCGAATTAGCGGGAGGGCCTACGAGCAGTACTTC. Translated, this gives CASSRISGRAYEQYF.